This T cell receptor (beta chain) was profiled in a study of radiation and T cells in renal cell carcinoma (dated by TCRdb to about 2020). Regarding the complete study: The samples were obtained from a clinical trial, where primary renal cell carcinomas were treated with 15 Gy stereotactic body radiation therapy and then removed by nephrectomy 4 weeks afterward. In the roughly 54 samples combined, 4,016,671 unique CDR3 nucleotide sequences were found, encoding 2.5 million or so unique CDR3 amino acid sequences. In total, almost 55 samples, comprising 26 tumors and about 27 peripheral blood samples, were subjected to TCR beta sequencing.

In the paper's terms, the time point label means: blood 2 weeks post-SBRT. What the treatment or condition label conveys for this sample: 15 Gy SBRT to primary tumor, nephrectomy 4 weeks later. To follow tumor-enriched clonotypes, serial peripheral blood was collected from radiation-treated patients at baseline and at 2 weeks and 4 weeks after SBRT. Every patient had renal cell carcinoma of clear cell pathology. The QIAamp DNA Blood Mini Kit (Qiagen) was used to prepare genomic DNA for TCR sequencing. Only samples passing all quality control checks were included in the analyses. Results and caveats for the whole study, not just this receptor: Because no pretreatment tumor biopsies were available, whether clonotypes were present in the tumor at baseline could not be determined. With a single-armed trial design, the study had no way to address how radiation dose or scheduling affects the TCR repertoire. Tracking of blood repertoire dynamics stopped at about 4 weeks after treatment, with no follow-up past that point. An increase in top tumor clonotypes in blood was observed from baseline to 2 weeks post-radiation, followed by contraction by 4 weeks, which was taken to suggest transient expansion of tumor-resident clones.

V is pruned by 4 bases and J by 3 bases, leaving 4 bases of the junction without a gene match. Measured from the cysteine to the phenylalanine, the CDR3 is 14 residues long. The retained sequence is limited to the CDR3, 42 bases, with the frame set at the first base. The germline V gene encodes CDR1 SGHRS and CDR2 YFSETQ. Following the manufacturer's recommendations, the immunoSEQ kit was used to generate TCR beta libraries from genomic DNA. To prepare libraries, a first multiplex PCR with proprietary primers was run, followed by a second PCR that added unique barcodes, and a bead cleanup was done after each round. Each sample batch included a kit-provided positive control reaction and a negative control reaction. The final libraries were assessed on an Agilent 4200 TapeStation D1000 ScreenTape, pooled by volume, and quantified by qPCR. Sequencing was performed on an Illumina NextSeq500 with a MidOutput 150-cycle cartridge, and 156 Read1 and 15 Index1 cycles were run with kit custom primers. The pooled library was loaded at 0.75 to 1 pM, and roughly 20% PhiX control was spiked in. As for the original processing: Vendor-processed data were analyzed in R, and a clonotype was defined as all T cells sharing the same CDR3 nucleotide sequence. For clone abundance analyses, frequencies were normalized to the 10,000 most abundant clones in each sample. Public T cell clones, which averaged fewer than five per sample, were excluded before analysis. Tumor-enriched clonotypes and baseline blood-enriched clonotypes were defined as those with an abundance difference of at least 32-fold between compartments. A beta-binomial differential abundance model was used to identify clonotypes that expanded or contracted between blood time points. Tumor-blood repertoire similarity was measured with the Baroni-Urbani and Buser coefficient, and group comparisons used two-tailed Wilcoxon tests in R. TCRdb provides this immuneACCESS table in a form limited to in-frame rearrangements. Some clones are lacking; in checked studies, under half of them reflect an unresolved V gene, and why the rest are absent is not known. V and J calls and clone size are given by that table; D and trimming were obtained from the DNA. This sample has 95,000 to 150,000 clones in its table, and 81% of those were observed once. Clones ranked in the top ten supply around 6.1% of the sample.

Regarding this clone: Its specific antigen is unknown. No qualities accompany the bases; no much larger clone lies one base away.

The TCR originated in a man aged 50-59 years with renal cell carcinoma. This receptor chain uses TRBV5-1 and TRBJ2-5; the central 9 bases match TRBD1. Here the sequenced sample was blood, taken from a patient whose treatment included radiotherapy and nephrectomy. The CDR3 reads as follows: CASSTRDREETQYF. The DNA reads TGCGCCAGCAGCACCAGGGACAGGGAAGAGACCCAGTACTTC.